One sample yielded the 8 T cell receptor beta chains listed below, sequenced in a study of blood T cells in healthy people across ages. A second roughly 6 to 12 cycle PCR used barcoded and J-beta primers. MiXCR, applied by TCRdb to the 5' RACE reads, yields one record per CDR3 protein. The sample yields roughly 700,000 distinct CDR3 sequences, roughly 50% seen once. The source material was blood. Receptors were obtained from a woman aged 55-70 years in good health.

For this clonotype: One junction end disagrees with the germline gene, perhaps due to a read error. The genes are TRBV7-9 and TRBJ2-6; D not resolved. The CDR3 extends over 16 amino acids. Germline assignment: CDR1 SEHNR and CDR2 FQNEAQ (reference sequence). CDR3 sequence (DNA): TGTGGCAGCAGCTTCTCAGGTAGCTCTGGGGCCAACGTCCTGACTTTC. It yields the protein CGSSFSGSSGANVLTF.

The genes are TRBV14 and TRBJ2-7; the match to TRBD1 covers 7 bases. The CDR3 spans 17 residues. Unmatched junction bases numbered 11, after V lost 2 bases and J lost 1 base. Germline values: CDR1 SGHDN, CDR2 FVKESK. Written as DNA, the CDR3 is TGTGCCAGCAGCCAACTACTTGCCCGGGACAGATCCTACGAGCAGTACTTC. It encodes CASSQLLARDRSYEQYF.

V and J are TRBV20-1 and TRBJ2-3; a possible D gene is TRBD1 (6 bases). The CDR3 is made up of 13 amino acids. In germline, CDR1 is DFQATT, CDR2 SNEGSKA (reference sequence). V lost 2 bases and J lost 4, with 10 bases in between. This chain's CDR3 is CSARSTGPDTQYF. CDR3 coding DNA: TGCAGTGCTAGAAGCACAGGGCCAGATACGCAGTATTTT.

This clonotype was seen only once. This chain uses TRBV30 with TRBJ2-7; possibly TRBD1 for D (5 bases). Germline V gene data show CDR1 as GTSNPN and CDR2 as SVGIG (reference sequence). There are 13 residues in the CDR3. Trimming took 0 bases from V and 6 from J, leaving 12 bases between them. The CDR3 loop reads CAWSVWGGAEQYF. The CDR3 DNA follows: TGTGCCTGGAGTGTATGGGGTGGGGCCGAGCAGTACTTC.

This clonotype was observed a single time. The chain is built from TRBV29-1 and TRBJ2-1; 7 bases map to TRBD2. This CDR3 region has 14 residues. The trim removed 4 bases at V and 6 bases at J, leaving 9 bases unmatched. Germline CDR1 SQVTM, CDR2 ANQGSEA. CDR3 sequence reads: CSVVLGGRVNEQFF. The CDR3 DNA is TGCAGCGTTGTCCTGGGCGGGAGAGTCAATGAGCAGTTCTTC.

The V and J genes are TRBV7-2 and TRBJ2-1, with D possibly TRBD2 on 7 matching bases. Germline V gives CDR1 SGHTA, CDR2 FQGNSA. The CDR3 has 16 amino acids. Trimming stripped 6 bases from V and 5 bases from J, with 20 bases between. CDR3 protein: CASRYKGGGQNNEQFF. CDR3 in DNA: TGTGCCAGCAGATATAAGGGAGGGGGTCAGAACAATGAGCAGTTCTTC.

The rearrangement joins TRBV29-1 to TRBJ2-7, with D tentatively TRBD2 (6 bases). Trimming left V 5 bases short and J 5 bases short, with 16 bases between. This CDR3 spans 13 amino acids. Germline loops: CDR1 SQVTM, CDR2 ANQGSEA. The CDR3 loop reads CSVPGLTSDEQYF. DNA of the CDR3: TGCAGCGTTCCGGGACTCACTTCCGACGAGCAGTACTTC.

This clonotype has more than one count but fewer than ten. The CDR3 DNA is TGTGCCTGGAGGGACGGGGGCACCGGGGAGCTGTTTTTT. This gives the protein CAWRDGGTGELFF. The chain recombines TRBV30 with TRBJ2-2, with a possible D match to TRBD2 (6 bases). The length of the CDR3 is 13 residues. In germline, CDR1 is GTSNPN, CDR2 SVGIG (reference sequence). V lost 3 bases, J lost 4 bases, and 9 bases lay in between.